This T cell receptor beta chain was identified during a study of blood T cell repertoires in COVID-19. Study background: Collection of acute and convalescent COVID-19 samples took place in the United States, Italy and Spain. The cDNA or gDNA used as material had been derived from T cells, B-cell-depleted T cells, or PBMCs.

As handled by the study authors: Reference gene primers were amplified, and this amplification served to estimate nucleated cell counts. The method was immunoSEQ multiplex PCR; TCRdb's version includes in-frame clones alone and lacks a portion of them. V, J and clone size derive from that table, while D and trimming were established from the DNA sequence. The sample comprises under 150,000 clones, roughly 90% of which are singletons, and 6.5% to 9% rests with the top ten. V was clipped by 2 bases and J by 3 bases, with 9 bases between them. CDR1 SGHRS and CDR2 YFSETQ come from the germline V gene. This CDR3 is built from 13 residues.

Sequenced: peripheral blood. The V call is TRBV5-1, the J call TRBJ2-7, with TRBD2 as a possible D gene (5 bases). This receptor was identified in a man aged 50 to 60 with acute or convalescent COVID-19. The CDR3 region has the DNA TGCGCCAGCAGCTTCCCCGGACTCTACGAGCAGTACTTC. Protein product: CASSFPGLYEQYF.